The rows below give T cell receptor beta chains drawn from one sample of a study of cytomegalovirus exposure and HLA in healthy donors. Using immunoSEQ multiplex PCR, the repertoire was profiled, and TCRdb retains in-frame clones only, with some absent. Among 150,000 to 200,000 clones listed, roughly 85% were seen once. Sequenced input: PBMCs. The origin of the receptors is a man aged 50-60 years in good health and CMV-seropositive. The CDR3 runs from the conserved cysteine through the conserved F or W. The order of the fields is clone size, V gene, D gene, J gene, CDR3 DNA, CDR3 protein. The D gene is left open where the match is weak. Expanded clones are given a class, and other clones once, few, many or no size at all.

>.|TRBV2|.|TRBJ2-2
TGTGCCAGCAGCGGAGGGTCAAACACCGGGGAGCTGTTTTTT
CASSGGSNTGELFF
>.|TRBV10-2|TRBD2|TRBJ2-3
TGCGCCAGCAGTGAGAGCGGGGGGGCGTATACGCAGTATTTT
CASSESGGAYTQYF
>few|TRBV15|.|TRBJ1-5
TGTGCCACCAGCAGAGCACGGGGCAATCAGCCCCAGCATTTT
CATSRARGNQPQHF
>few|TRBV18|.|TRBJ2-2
TGTGCCAGCTCACCACCGAGCAGGGTTAACACCGGGGAGCTGTTTTTT
CASSPPSRVNTGELFF
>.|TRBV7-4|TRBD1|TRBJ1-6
TGTGCCAGCAGCTTAGGCGGCCCGGGACAGGGGATAGTTGGTAATGGAGCCCTCCACTTT
CASSLGGPGQGIVGNGALHF
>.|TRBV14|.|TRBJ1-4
TGTGCCAGCAGCCACCGGGCGACTACCCTTGAAAAACTGTTTTTT
CASSHRATTLEKLFF
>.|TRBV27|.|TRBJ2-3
TGTGCCAGCAGTTTAAATAGCATTTTCAGCACAGATACGCAGTATTTT
CASSLNSIFSTDTQYF
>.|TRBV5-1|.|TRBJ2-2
TGCGCCAGCAGCTTGGGGGTTGGAGCGAACACCGGGGAGCTGTTTTTT
CASSLGVGANTGELFF
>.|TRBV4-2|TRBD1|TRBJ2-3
TGTGCCAGCAGCCAAGGGACAGGGCTCGATACGCAGTATTTT
CASSQGTGLDTQYF
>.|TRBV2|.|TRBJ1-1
TGTGCCAGCACCTTTACGGGTGGAAACACTGAAGCTTTCTTT
CASTFTGGNTEAFF
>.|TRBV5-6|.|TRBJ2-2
TGTGCCAGCAGCTTTGGGGAGGTCGTGCGGCTGAACACCGGGGAGCTGTTTTTT
CASSFGEVVRLNTGELFF
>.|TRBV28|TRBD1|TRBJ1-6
TGTGCCAGCAGCCCCCCCGGGACAGGAAGATCACCCCTCCACTTT
CASSPPGTGRSPLHF
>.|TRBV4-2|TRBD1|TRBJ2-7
TGTGCCAGCAGCCAAGATGTTCAGGGACAGGAGAGCTCCTACGAGCAGTACTTC
CASSQDVQGQESSYEQYF